This T cell receptor beta chain is from a study of cytomegalovirus exposure and HLA in healthy donors. Overall study: There were several hundred genotyped donors. Of these, roughly 86% fell in the genetic ancestry cluster associated with self-reported Caucasian donors. The study's findings and limits: TRBV6-2, TRBV6-3 and some other V segments were unresolvable in 87-base-pair reads. Data from an earlier analysis indicated that most TCR beta V segments were productive either about 87% or about 30% of the time.

Germline assignment: CDR1 SGHRS and CDR2 YFSETQ. This CDR3 is 14 amino acids long. The ends were cut back, 0 bases at V and 2 bases at J, with 8 bases in the middle. A word on this clone: As yet, its antigen is unknown.

PCR involved 60 Vbeta and 13 Jbeta primers. The protocol was immunoSEQ multiplex PCR, while the TCRdb copy is restricted to in-frame clones and leaves out a portion. The sample has about 190,000 clones; about 83% are singletons. Material for sequencing was PBMCs. The receptor was derived from a woman aged 25 to 45 in good health and CMV-seropositive. This chain links TRBV5-1 with TRBJ1-1, with D tentatively TRBD1 (6 bases). The CDR3 DNA reads as TGCGCCAGCAGCTTGGGGACAGAAAACACTGAAGCTTTCTTT. Translating gives CASSLGTENTEAFF.